Below, 21 T cell receptor beta chains from the same sample are listed, as sequenced in a study of T-cell memory formation after mild COVID-19. TCRdb processed the 5' RACE reads anew with MiXCR; each CDR3 protein has one entry. Among more than 300,000 distinct CDR3 sequences listed, roughly an eighth were seen once. Sequenced material: PBMCs or a T cell subset sorted from them (not recorded which). The origin of the receptors is a young man who had mild COVID-19 (a few samples of this study predate the infection). Cell type and time point are not known.

This clonotype has ten or more counts. This chain connects TRBV29-1 to TRBJ2-5; tentative D call: TRBD2 (6 bases). This CDR3 comprises 11 residues. V gave up 6 bases and J gave up 5 bases, with 10 bases separating them. Looked up from germline, CDR1 is SQVTM and CDR2 is ANQGSEA. The CDR3 nucleotides read TGCAGCGTCGGGGGTTTGGAGACCCAGTACTTC. As protein: CSVGGLETQYF.

This clonotype was seen only a few times. The gene calls are TRBV5-1 and TRBJ2-1, with D perhaps assigned TRBD1 or TRBD2 (6 bases each). Per the germline V gene, CDR1 is SGHRS and CDR2 is YFSETQ. Deletions cut 1 base from V and 7 bases from J, with 15 bases between. The CDR3 runs 15 residues. The CDR3: CASSLKAGDWNEQFF. The DNA of the CDR3 is TGCGCCAGCAGCTTGAAGGCAGGGGACTGGAATGAGCAGTTCTTC.

The CDR3: CASSLVGGPTNEKLFF. The CDR3 region has the DNA TGTGCCAGCAGCTTAGTGGGAGGTCCAACTAATGAAAAACTGTTTTTT. The gene calls are TRBV7-9 and TRBJ1-4; no clear D. The CDR3 loop spans 16 amino acids. V lost 1 base to trimming and J lost 0 bases, with 9 bases between them. Looked up from germline, CDR1 is SEHNR and CDR2 is FQNEAQ (reference sequence). The entire variable domain, with the rest obtained from reference TRBV7-9 and TRBJ1-4, is as follows: DTGVSQNPRHKITKRGQNVTFRCDPISEHNRLYWYRQTLGQGPEFLTYFQNEAQLEKSRLLSDRFSAERPKGSFSTLEIQRTEQGDSAMYLCASSLVGGPTNEKLFFGSGTQLSVL.

This clonotype appeared many times. The chain has TRBV3-2 and TRBJ2-7; the D call of TRBD1 is as the table states it, not checked on the DNA. TRBV3-2 is an annotated pseudogene. The length of the CDR3 is 16 residues. The DNA for the CDR3 is TGTGCCAGCAGCCAAGATATGGCGGGGCTCATAGTCGAGCAGTACTTC. As protein: CASSQDMAGLIVEQYF.

This sequence joins TRBV20-1 and TRBJ1-2; no clear D. CDR1 is DFQATT, CDR2 SNEGSKA, per germline (reference sequence). Deletions cut 5 bases from V and 7 bases from J, with 8 bases between. CDR3 length equals 10 residues. The CDR3 nucleotides read TGCAGTGCTGCAGCGGGTGGCTACACCTTC. This sequence encodes CSAAAGGYTF.

The V and J genes are TRBV29-1 and TRBJ1-4; D is uncertain. The CDR3 has 15 amino acids. V gave up 0 bases and J gave up 0 bases, with 8 bases separating them. CDR1 is SQVTM, CDR2 ANQGSEA, per germline. In DNA, the CDR3 is TGCAGCGTTGAAGATCCCGGTTCAACTAATGAAAAACTGTTTTTT. Amino acids: CSVEDPGSTNEKLFF.

V and J are TRBV20-1 and TRBJ2-7, with D perhaps matching TRBD1 (6 bases). Trimming shortened V by 6 bases and J by 3 bases, and 18 bases separated the two germline ends. Germline V gene sequence: CDR1 DFQATT, CDR2 SNEGSKA (reference sequence). The CDR3 consists of 14 residues. CDR3 in DNA: TGCAGTGCCAAACGATCATGGGACATCTACGAGCAGTACTTC. This sequence encodes CSAKRSWDIYEQYF.

The chain links TRBV12-3 or TRBV12-4 to TRBJ1-2; D uncertain. The germline V and J ends were trimmed by 6 bases and 7 bases, with 12 bases remaining between them. The length of the CDR3 is 12 residues. CDR3 sequence (DNA): TGTGCCAGCAGCGAACGGGGTCTTGGCTACACCTTC. Amino acids: CASSERGLGYTF.

For the CDR3, the DNA is TGTGCCAGCAGCACTAGCGGGGGGGCTTTAGATACGCAGTATTTT. Its translation is CASSTSGGALDTQYF. This chain uses TRBV7-3 with TRBJ2-3; 13 bases are shared with TRBD2. The germline V gene encodes CDR1 SGHTA and CDR2 FQGTGA. J was trimmed by 5 bases and V by 5 bases; bases with no gene match: 4. The CDR3 contains 15 residues.

Ten or more counts support this clonotype. This chain joins TRBV5-1 and TRBJ1-1; tentatively, D is TRBD1 (5 bases). This CDR3 region has 13 residues. The germline CDR1 and CDR2 sequences are SGHRS and YFSETQ. V was shortened by 4 bases and J by 3 bases, with 10 bases between the two germline ends. The CDR3 reads CASSPGLDTEAFF. The CDR3 DNA reads TGCGCCAGCAGCCCAGGGCTGGACACTGAAGCTTTCTTT.

V is TRBV10-2 and J is TRBJ2-6; D gene unclear. The CDR3 length is 14 residues. Trimming removed 8 bases from V and 3 bases from J, with 11 bases in between. Germline V gene sequence: CDR1 WSHSY, CDR2 SAAADI. The CDR3 bases are TGCGCCAGCGGTCGGCAAATTGGGGCCAACGTCCTGACTTTC. Protein product: CASGRQIGANVLTF.

In this sample, this clonotype turned up a few times. The gene calls are TRBV10-1 and TRBJ2-7, with D possibly TRBD1 on 5 matching bases. The V end lost 8 bases, the J end lost 5 bases, and 16 bases lay between the germline ends. The CDR3 is 13 amino acids. The germline V gene has CDR1 WNHNN and CDR2 SYGVQD (reference sequence). CDR3 coding DNA: TGCGCCAGCGGATCACAGGATTCGAACGAGCAGTACTTC. It encodes CASGSQDSNEQYF.

This chain uses TRBV11-2 with TRBJ2-5; D could derive from TRBD1 or TRBD2 (5 bases each). V shed 2 bases and J shed 3 bases, with 16 bases lying between them. Germline V lookup: CDR1 SGHAT, CDR2 FQNNGV. The CDR3 totals 16 residues. The CDR3 bases are TGTGCCAGCAGCTTAAGGGACCCATGGTCGGAAGAGACCCAGTACTTC. Encoded protein: CASSLRDPWSEETQYF.

This clonotype was seen a few times. This rearrangement joins TRBV27 to TRBJ2-7; 7 bases are shared with TRBD2. V shed 5 bases and J 2 bases; nucleotides not matched to a gene: 6. CDR3 length equals 14 residues. Germline V lookup: CDR1 MNHEY, CDR2 SMNVEV (reference sequence). CDR3: CASSPGLGTYEQYV. The CDR3 bases are TGTGCCAGCAGTCCAGGACTAGGAACCTACGAGCAGTACGTC.

The chain employs TRBV11-1 and TRBJ2-2; 10 nucleotides line up with TRBD1. The germline V gene encodes CDR1 SGHAT and CDR2 FQDESV (reference sequence). The ends lost 5 bases at V and 5 bases at J; junction bases unmatched: 8. CDR3 size: 16 residues. The CDR3 here is CASSATGGAGTGELFF. CDR3 nucleotide sequence: TGTGCCAGCAGCGCGACAGGGGGCGCGGGAACCGGGGAGCTGTTTTTT.

This clonotype was seen a handful of times. This chain joins TRBV4-1 and TRBJ1-3; weak D call: TRBD1 (6 bases). V shed 6 bases and J shed 2 bases, with 14 bases lying between them. CDR3 size: 15 residues. Per germline, CDR1 MGHRA and CDR2 YSYEKL. The CDR3 spells CASSRAGEPGNTIYF. For the CDR3, the DNA is TGCGCCAGCAGTCGCGCAGGGGAACCTGGAAACACCATATATTTT.

This clonotype was counted a single time. The conserved final phenylalanine or tryptophan is absent from the CDR3, which likely points to a read error. The chain carries TRBV9 and TRBJ2-2, with D possibly TRBD1 on 5 matching bases. Trimming left V 10 bases short and J 3 bases short, with 10 bases between. The CDR3 has 12 residues. CDR1 is SGDLS, CDR2 YYNGEE, per germline. The CDR3 region is CAGSRDTGELFI. Written as DNA, the CDR3 is TGTGCCGGTAGCAGGGACACCGGGGAGCTGTTTATT.

This clonotype was picked up a small number of times. The V and J genes are TRBV11-2 and TRBJ2-1; D is ambiguous. Trimming removed 2 bases at V and 7 bases at J, with 21 bases between. The CDR3 contains 17 residues. The V gene's germline CDR1 is SGHAT and CDR2 FQNNGV. CDR3 sequence (DNA): TGTGCCAGCAGCTTAAGTCGGGTCAACCCCGAAACGAATGAGCAGTTCTTC. As protein: CASSLSRVNPETNEQFF.

The chain has TRBV29-1 and TRBJ1-1; D remains ambiguous. The CDR3 is 11 amino acids. Germline values: CDR1 SQVTM, CDR2 ANQGSEA. V shed 6 bases and J shed 5 bases, with 10 bases lying between them. In nucleotides, the CDR3 is TGCAGCGTCTCCCCCGTAACTGAAGCTTTCTTT. Residues: CSVSPVTEAFF.

This clonotype occurred a few times. The rearrangement links TRBV12-3 or TRBV12-4 to TRBJ1-2; weak D call: TRBD1 (5 bases). Deletions cut 3 bases from V and 4 bases from J, with 9 bases between. This CDR3 comprises 13 residues. The CDR3 DNA is TGTGCCAGCAGTTTCAGGGTTCTCTATGGCTACACCTTC. Its protein product is CASSFRVLYGYTF.

This clonotype occurred many times. The V and J genes are TRBV7-2 and TRBJ2-7, with D maybe TRBD2 (7 bases). Germline V gene lookup returns CDR1 SGHTA and CDR2 FQGNSA. This CDR3 spans 14 amino acids. V was cut by 0 bases and J by 2 bases, with 8 bases left in between. This CDR3 is CASSLAGGPYEQYV. DNA of the CDR3: TGTGCCAGCAGCTTAGCGGGGGGGCCCTACGAGCAGTACGTC.